A selection of T cell receptor beta chains follows, all from one sample in a study of blood T cell repertoires in COVID-19. The repertoire was sequenced with immunoSEQ multiplex PCR; TCRdb's copy has only in-frame clones and lacks some. The top ten hold roughly 1.9% of the sample, which has a few hundred thousand clones, over 80% seen once. Input material: peripheral blood. The receptor set was obtained from a man between 25 and 39 years old who had recovered from COVID-19. Each CDR3 is given with its conserved first and last residue. Fields, in order: V gene, J gene, D gene, clone size, CDR3 protein, CDR3 DNA. A D gene is named only where the DNA matches it firmly. Expanded clones are given a class, and other clones once, few, many or no size at all.

v_gene: TRBV7-8; j_gene: TRBJ1-2; d_gene: -; abundance: -; CDR3aa: CASSLNWQGGYGYTF; CDR3nt: TGTGCCAGCAGCTTAAATTGGCAGGGTGGCTATGGCTACACCTTC
v_gene: TRBV7-8; j_gene: TRBJ2-2; d_gene: TRBD2; abundance: -; CDR3aa: CASSLGAGGRTGELFF; CDR3nt: TGTGCCAGCAGCTTAGGGGCGGGGGGGCGAACCGGGGAGCTGTTTTTT
v_gene: TRBV11-1; j_gene: TRBJ2-3; d_gene: TRBD2; abundance: -; CDR3aa: CASSPLASGGTDTQYF; CDR3nt: TGTGCCAGCAGCCCACTCGCTAGCGGGGGGACAGATACGCAGTATTTT
v_gene: TRBV6-5; j_gene: TRBJ2-1; d_gene: -; abundance: -; CDR3aa: CASSPSGRREYEQFF; CDR3nt: TGTGCCAGCAGCCCCTCGGGAAGACGGGAGTATGAGCAGTTCTTC
v_gene: TRBV5-4; j_gene: TRBJ2-1; d_gene: -; abundance: medium-sized; CDR3aa: CASQDSSYNEQFF; CDR3nt: TGTGCCAGCCAAGATAGCTCCTACAATGAGCAGTTCTTC
v_gene: TRBV11-2; j_gene: TRBJ2-3; d_gene: -; abundance: -; CDR3aa: CASSLDGGSTDTQYF; CDR3nt: TGTGCCAGCAGCTTAGATGGGGGCAGCACAGATACGCAGTATTTT
v_gene: TRBV19; j_gene: TRBJ2-5; d_gene: -; abundance: -; CDR3aa: CASSSPGEETQYF; CDR3nt: TGTGCCAGTAGTTCTCCCGGGGAAGAGACCCAGTACTTC
v_gene: TRBV5-1; j_gene: TRBJ1-2; d_gene: -; abundance: -; CDR3aa: CASSPGPSLEGYTF; CDR3nt: TGCGCCAGCAGCCCAGGGCCTTCTCTGGAGGGCTACACCTTC
v_gene: TRBV15; j_gene: TRBJ1-6; d_gene: -; abundance: -; CDR3aa: CATSRGDNSYNSPLHF; CDR3nt: TGTGCCACCAGCAGAGGGGACAACTCCTATAATTCACCCCTCCACTTT
v_gene: TRBV2; j_gene: TRBJ2-5; d_gene: -; abundance: -; CDR3aa: CASSEFGAETQYF; CDR3nt: TGTGCCAGCAGTGAATTTGGGGCGGAGACCCAGTACTTC
v_gene: TRBV28; j_gene: TRBJ2-3; d_gene: TRBD2; abundance: -; CDR3aa: CASSWASGGASTDTQYF; CDR3nt: TGTGCCAGCAGTTGGGCTAGCGGGGGGGCTAGCACAGATACGCAGTATTTT
v_gene: TRBV9; j_gene: TRBJ1-5; d_gene: -; abundance: -; CDR3aa: CASSGGALGGNQPQHF; CDR3nt: TGTGCCAGCAGCGGTGGTGCCTTAGGGGGCAATCAGCCCCAGCATTTT
v_gene: TRBV5-4; j_gene: TRBJ1-1; d_gene: TRBD1; abundance: -; CDR3aa: CASSTQQGAHTEAFF; CDR3nt: TGTGCCAGCAGCACCCAACAGGGGGCGCACACTGAAGCTTTCTTT
v_gene: TRBV2; j_gene: TRBJ1-5; d_gene: TRBD1; abundance: -; CDR3aa: CASSPGQGGNQPQHF; CDR3nt: TGTGCCAGCAGCCCCGGACAGGGAGGCAATCAGCCCCAGCATTTT
v_gene: TRBV5-1; j_gene: TRBJ2-5; d_gene: TRBD2; abundance: once; CDR3aa: CASSLPAGGPGETQYF; CDR3nt: TGCGCCAGCAGCTTACCAGCGGGGGGGCCTGGTGAGACCCAGTACTTC
v_gene: TRBV15; j_gene: TRBJ1-2; d_gene: TRBD1; abundance: -; CDR3aa: CATSRSGTDYGYTF; CDR3nt: TGTGCCACCAGCAGATCCGGGACAGATTATGGCTACACCTTC
v_gene: TRBV10-3; j_gene: TRBJ1-1; d_gene: -; abundance: -; CDR3aa: CATNPQGSNTEAFF; CDR3nt: TGTGCCACCAACCCTCAGGGTTCGAACACTGAAGCTTTCTTT
v_gene: TRBV29-1; j_gene: TRBJ2-2; d_gene: -; abundance: -; CDR3aa: CSVEDPGGELFF; CDR3nt: TGCAGCGTTGAAGATCCAGGGGGGGAGCTGTTTTTT